The 4 T cell receptor beta chains listed next were all sequenced from one sample in a study of blood T cell repertoires in COVID-19. Generated by immunoSEQ multiplex PCR, the TCRdb table keeps only in-frame clones and is missing some. The data contain around 140,000 clones, 84% of them singletons. What was sequenced was peripheral blood. Receptors originate from a human donor in a cohort sampled during active COVID-19.

The chain employs TRBV5-6 and TRBJ1-2; D is perhaps TRBD1 (5 bases). Looked up from germline, CDR1 is SGHDT and CDR2 is YYEEEE. V dropped 4 bases and J dropped 4 bases, with 17 bases sitting between them. This CDR3 has 15 residues. The CDR3 DNA follows: TGTGCCAGCAGCCCGCTATCCAGGGTAGCCTATGGCTACACCTTC. It translates to CASSPLSRVAYGYTF.

The rearrangement joins TRBV19 to TRBJ1-1, with a possible D match to TRBD1 (5 bases). Trimming cost V 6 bases and J 1 base, with 12 bases left between them. This CDR3 comprises 14 residues. CDR1 and CDR2 from the germline V gene are LNHDA and SQIVND (reference sequence). CDR3 sequence (DNA): TGTGCCAGTAGAGCAAGGGGTACGAACACTGAAGCTTTCTTT. This translates into CASRARGTNTEAFF.

The chain has TRBV6-4 and TRBJ1-1; perhaps TRBD1 as D (6 bases). The CDR3 contains 14 residues. Trimming removed 6 bases from V and 7 bases from J, with 18 bases in between. CDR1 is MRHNA and CDR2 is SNTAGT in the germline V gene. CDR3 in amino acids: CASRTTGYGGEAFF. In DNA form, the CDR3 reads TGTGCCAGCAGGACCACAGGGTATGGGGGTGAAGCTTTCTTT.

This clone showed up just once. The rearrangement joins TRBV14 to TRBJ2-5, with a weak D call TRBD2 (6 bases). Deletions cut 4 bases from V and 4 bases from J, with 16 bases between. CDR1 and CDR2 from the germline V gene are SGHDN and FVKESK. This CDR3 contains 15 residues. The DNA for the CDR3 is TGTGCCAGCAGCCCAGGGAGGTTTGTGGGAGAGACCCAGTACTTC. Protein product: CASSPGRFVGETQYF.